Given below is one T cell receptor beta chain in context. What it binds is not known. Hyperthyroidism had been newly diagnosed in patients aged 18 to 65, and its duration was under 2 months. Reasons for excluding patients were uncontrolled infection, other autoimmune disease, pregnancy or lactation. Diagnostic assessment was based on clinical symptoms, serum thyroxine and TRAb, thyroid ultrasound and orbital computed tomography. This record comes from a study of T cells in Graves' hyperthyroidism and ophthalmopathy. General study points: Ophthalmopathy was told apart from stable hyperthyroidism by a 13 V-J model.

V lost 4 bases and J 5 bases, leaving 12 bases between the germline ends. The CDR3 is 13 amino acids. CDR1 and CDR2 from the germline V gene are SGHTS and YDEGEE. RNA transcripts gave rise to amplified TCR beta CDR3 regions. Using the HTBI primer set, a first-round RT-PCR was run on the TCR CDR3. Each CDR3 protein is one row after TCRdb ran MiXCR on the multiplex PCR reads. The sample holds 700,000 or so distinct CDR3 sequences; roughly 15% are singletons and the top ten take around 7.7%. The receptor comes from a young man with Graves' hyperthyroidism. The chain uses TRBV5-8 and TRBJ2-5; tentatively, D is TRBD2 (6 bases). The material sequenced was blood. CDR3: CASSPGLSETQYF. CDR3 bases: TGTGCCAGCAGCCCGGGACTCTCGGAGACCCAGTACTTC.